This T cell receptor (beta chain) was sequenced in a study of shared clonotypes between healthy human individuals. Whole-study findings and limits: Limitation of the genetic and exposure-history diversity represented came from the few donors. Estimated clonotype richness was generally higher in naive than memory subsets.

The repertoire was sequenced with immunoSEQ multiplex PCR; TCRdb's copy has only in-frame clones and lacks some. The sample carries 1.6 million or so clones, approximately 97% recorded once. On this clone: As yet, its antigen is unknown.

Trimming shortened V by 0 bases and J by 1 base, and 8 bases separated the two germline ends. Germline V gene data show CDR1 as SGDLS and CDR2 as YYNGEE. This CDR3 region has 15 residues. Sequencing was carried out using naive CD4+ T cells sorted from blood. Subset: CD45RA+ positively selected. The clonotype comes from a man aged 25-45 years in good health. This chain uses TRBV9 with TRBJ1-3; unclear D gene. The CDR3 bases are TGTGCCAGCAGCGTAGGGTGGCTATCTGGAAACACCATATATTTT. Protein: CASSVGWLSGNTIYF.